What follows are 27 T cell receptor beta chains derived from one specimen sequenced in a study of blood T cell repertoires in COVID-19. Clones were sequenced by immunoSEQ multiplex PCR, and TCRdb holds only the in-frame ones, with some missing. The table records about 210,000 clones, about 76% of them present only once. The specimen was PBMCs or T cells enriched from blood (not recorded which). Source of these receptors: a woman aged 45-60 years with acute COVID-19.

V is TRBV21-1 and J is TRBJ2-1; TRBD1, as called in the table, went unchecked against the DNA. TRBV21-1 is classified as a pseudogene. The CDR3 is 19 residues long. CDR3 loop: CASSSDPLRTGSTGDEQFF. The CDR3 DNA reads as TGTGCCAGCAGCTCCGACCCTCTTAGGACAGGGTCGACGGGAGATGAGCAGTTCTTC.

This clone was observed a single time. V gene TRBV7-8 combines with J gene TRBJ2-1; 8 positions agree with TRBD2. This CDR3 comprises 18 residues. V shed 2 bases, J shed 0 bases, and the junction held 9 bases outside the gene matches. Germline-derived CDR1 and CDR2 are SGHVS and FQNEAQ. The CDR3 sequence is CASSLRGLDPTSYNEQFF. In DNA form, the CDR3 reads TGTGCCAGCAGCTTACGGGGACTAGACCCCACCTCCTACAATGAGCAGTTCTTC.

The CDR3 loop reads CASSLRDTGTYEQYF. The CDR3 DNA reads as TGTGCCAGCAGCTTAAGGGACACAGGGACCTACGAGCAGTACTTC. The J gene is TRBJ2-7, the V gene TRBV7-8; perhaps TRBD1 as D (6 bases). CDR3 size: 15 residues. Per germline, CDR1 SGHVS and CDR2 FQNEAQ. The germline V and J ends were trimmed by 2 bases and 2 bases, with 13 bases remaining between them.

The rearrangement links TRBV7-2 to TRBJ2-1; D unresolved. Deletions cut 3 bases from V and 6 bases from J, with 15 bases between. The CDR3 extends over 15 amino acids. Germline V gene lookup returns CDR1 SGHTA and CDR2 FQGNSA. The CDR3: CASSFTPTGVNEQFF. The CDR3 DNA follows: TGTGCCAGCAGCTTTACCCCGACGGGTGTCAATGAGCAGTTCTTC.

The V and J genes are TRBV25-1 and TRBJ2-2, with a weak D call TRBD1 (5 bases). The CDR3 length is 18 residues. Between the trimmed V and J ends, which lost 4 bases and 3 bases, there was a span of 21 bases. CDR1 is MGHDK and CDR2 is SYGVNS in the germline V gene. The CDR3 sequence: CASSVGLGSWVDTGELFF. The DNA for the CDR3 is TGTGCCAGCAGTGTGGGGCTCGGGTCTTGGGTGGACACCGGGGAGCTGTTTTTT.

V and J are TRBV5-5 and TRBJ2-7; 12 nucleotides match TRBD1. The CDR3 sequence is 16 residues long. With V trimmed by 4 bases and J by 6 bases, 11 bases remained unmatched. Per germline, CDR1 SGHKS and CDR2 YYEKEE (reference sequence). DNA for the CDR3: TGTGCCAGCAGCCCGATAACCGGGACAGGGGGCAGCGAGCAGTACTTC. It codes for CASSPITGTGGSEQYF.

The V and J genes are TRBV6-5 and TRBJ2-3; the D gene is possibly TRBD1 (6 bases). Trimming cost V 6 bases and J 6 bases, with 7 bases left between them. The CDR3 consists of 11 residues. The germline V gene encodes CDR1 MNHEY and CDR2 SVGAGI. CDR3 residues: CASRRGDTQYF. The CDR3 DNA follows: TGTGCCAGCAGAAGGGGGGATACGCAGTATTTT.

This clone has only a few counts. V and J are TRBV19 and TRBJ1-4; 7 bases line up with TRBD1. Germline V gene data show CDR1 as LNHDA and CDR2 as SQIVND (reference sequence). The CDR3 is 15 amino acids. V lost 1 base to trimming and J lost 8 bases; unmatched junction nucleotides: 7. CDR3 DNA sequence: TGTGCCAGTAGTATAGTTCACAGGGGAAGCGAAAAACTGTTTTTT. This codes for CASSIVHRGSEKLFF.

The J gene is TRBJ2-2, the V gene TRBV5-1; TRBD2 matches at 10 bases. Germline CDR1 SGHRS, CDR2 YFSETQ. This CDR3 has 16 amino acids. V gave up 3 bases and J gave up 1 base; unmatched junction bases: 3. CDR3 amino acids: CASSSRTSGNTGELFF. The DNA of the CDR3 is TGCGCCAGCAGCTCAAGGACTAGCGGGAACACCGGGGAGCTGTTTTTT.

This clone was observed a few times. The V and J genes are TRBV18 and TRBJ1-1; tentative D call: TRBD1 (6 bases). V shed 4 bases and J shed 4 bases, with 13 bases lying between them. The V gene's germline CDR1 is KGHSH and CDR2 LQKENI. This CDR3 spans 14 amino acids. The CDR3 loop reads CASSRDRSGTEAFF. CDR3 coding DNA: TGTGCCAGCTCACGTGACAGGTCGGGCACTGAAGCTTTCTTT.

In nucleotides, the CDR3 is TGTGCCACCACATTAGCGGGGGGGGGCGAGCAGTTCTTC. Protein: CATTLAGGGEQFF. The J gene is TRBJ2-1, the V gene TRBV24-1; 11 nucleotides agree with TRBD2. The CDR3 consists of 13 residues. Per the germline V gene, CDR1 is KGHDR and CDR2 is SFDVKD. Losses at the gene ends were 8 bases for V and 10 bases for J; bases not matched to a gene: 6.

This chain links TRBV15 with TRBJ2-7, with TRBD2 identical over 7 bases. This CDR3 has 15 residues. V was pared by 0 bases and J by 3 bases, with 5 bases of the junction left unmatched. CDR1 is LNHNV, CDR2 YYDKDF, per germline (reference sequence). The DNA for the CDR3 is TGTGCCACCAGCAGAGAGTCAGCGGGGAACTACGAGCAGTACTTC. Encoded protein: CATSRESAGNYEQYF.

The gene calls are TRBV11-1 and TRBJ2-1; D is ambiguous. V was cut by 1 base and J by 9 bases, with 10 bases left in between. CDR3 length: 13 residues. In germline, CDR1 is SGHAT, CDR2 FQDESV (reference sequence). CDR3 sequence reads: CASSLETVGEQFF. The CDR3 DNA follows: TGTGCCAGCAGCTTAGAAACAGTAGGTGAGCAGTTCTTC. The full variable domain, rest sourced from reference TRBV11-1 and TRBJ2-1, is EAEVAQSPRYKITEKSQAVAFWCDPISGHATLYWYRQILGQGPELLVQFQDESVVDDSQLPKDRFSAERLKGVDSTLKIQPAELGDSAMYLCASSLETVGEQFFGPGTRLTVL.

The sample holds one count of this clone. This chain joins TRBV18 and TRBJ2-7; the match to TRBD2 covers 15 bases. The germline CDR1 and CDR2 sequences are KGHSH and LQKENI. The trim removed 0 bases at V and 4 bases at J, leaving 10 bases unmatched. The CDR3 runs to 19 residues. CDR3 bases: TGTGCCAGCTCACCACCGGGACTAGCGGGAGGAGGGGGTGTGTACGAGCAGTACTTC. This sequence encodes CASSPPGLAGGGGVYEQYF.

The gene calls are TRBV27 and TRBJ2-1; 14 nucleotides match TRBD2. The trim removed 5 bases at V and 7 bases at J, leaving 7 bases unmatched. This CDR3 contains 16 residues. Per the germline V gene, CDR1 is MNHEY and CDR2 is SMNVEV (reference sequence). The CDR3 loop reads CASSRRLAGGSNEQFF. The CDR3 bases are TGTGCCAGCAGTCGACGACTAGCGGGAGGGTCGAATGAGCAGTTCTTC.

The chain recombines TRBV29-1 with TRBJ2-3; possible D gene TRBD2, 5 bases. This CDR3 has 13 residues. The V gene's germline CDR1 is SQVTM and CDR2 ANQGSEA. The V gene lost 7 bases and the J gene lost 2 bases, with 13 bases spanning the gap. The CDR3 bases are TGCAGCGAGAAGGACTTAACCACAGATACGCAGTATTTT. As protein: CSEKDLTTDTQYF.

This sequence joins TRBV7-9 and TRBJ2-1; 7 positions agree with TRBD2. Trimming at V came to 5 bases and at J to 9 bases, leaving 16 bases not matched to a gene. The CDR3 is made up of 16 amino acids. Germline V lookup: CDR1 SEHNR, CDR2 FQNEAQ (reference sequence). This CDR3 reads CASSPGLEPSGGEQFF. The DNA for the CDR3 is TGTGCCAGCAGCCCAGGACTAGAACCCTCTGGGGGTGAGCAGTTCTTC.

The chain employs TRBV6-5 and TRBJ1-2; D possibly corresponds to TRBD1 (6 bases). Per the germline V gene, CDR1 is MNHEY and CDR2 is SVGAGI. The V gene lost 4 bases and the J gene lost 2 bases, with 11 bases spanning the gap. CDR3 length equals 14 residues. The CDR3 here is CASSSPTGNYGYTF. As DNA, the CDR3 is TGTGCCAGCAGTTCCCCTACAGGGAACTATGGCTACACCTTC.

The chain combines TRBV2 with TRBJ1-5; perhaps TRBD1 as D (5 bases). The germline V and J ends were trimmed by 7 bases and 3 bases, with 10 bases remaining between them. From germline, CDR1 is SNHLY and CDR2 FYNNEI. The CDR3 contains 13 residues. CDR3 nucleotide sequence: TGTGCCAGCAATGGCGGGGCCAATCAGCCCCAGCATTTT. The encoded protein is CASNGGANQPQHF.

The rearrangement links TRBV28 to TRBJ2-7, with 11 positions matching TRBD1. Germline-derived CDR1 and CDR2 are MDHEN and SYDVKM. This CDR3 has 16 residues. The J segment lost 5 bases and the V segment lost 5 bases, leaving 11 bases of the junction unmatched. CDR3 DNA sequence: TGTGCCAGCAGTGTACCGGGACAGGGGGTAGGAAACGAGCAGTACTTC. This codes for CASSVPGQGVGNEQYF.

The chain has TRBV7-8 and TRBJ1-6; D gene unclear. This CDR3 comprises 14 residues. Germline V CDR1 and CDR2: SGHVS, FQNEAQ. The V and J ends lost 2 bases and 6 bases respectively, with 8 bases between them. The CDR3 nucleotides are TGTGCCAGCAGCTTAAAACAGATTAATTCACCCCTCCACTTT. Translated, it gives CASSLKQINSPLHF.

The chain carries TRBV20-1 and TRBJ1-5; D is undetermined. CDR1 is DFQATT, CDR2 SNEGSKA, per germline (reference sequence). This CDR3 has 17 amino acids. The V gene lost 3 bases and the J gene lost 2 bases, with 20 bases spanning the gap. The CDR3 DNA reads TGCAGTGCTAGTAAGTTCGCTAAATCGGCGGGCAATCAGCCCCAGCATTTT. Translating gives CSASKFAKSAGNQPQHF.

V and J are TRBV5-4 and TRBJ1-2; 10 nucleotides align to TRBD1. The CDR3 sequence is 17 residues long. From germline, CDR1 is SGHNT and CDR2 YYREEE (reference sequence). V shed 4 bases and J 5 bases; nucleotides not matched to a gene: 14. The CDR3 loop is CASSDGTGAWAPYGYTF. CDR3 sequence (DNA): TGTGCCAGCAGCGACGGGACAGGGGCTTGGGCCCCATATGGCTACACCTTC.

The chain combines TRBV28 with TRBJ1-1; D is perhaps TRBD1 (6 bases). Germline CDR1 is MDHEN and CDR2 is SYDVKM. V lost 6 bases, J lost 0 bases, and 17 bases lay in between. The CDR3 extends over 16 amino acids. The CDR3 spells CASRPGQKILNTEAFF. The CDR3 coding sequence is TGTGCCAGCAGACCCGGACAGAAGATTTTGAACACTGAAGCTTTCTTT.

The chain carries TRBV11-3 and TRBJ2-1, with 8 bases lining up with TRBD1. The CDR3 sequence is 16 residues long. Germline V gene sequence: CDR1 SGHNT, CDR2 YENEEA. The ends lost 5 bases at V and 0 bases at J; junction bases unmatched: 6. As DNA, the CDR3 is TGTGCCAGCAGCCCGGGACAGGTGAGCTCCTACAATGAGCAGTTCTTC. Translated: CASSPGQVSSYNEQFF.

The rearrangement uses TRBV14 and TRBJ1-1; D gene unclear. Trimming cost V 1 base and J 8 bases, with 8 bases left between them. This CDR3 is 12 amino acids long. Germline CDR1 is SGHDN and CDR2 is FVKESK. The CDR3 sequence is CASSQVRREAFF. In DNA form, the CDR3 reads TGTGCCAGCAGCCAAGTACGGCGGGAAGCTTTCTTT.

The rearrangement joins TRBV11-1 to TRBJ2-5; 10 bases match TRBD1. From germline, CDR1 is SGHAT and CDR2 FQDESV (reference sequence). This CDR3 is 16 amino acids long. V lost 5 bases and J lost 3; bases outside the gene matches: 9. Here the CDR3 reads CASSPWTGGPKETQYF. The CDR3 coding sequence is TGTGCCAGCAGCCCCTGGACAGGGGGTCCAAAAGAGACCCAGTACTTC.